This entry describes one TCR beta chain. The antigen remains unidentified. This sample was taken from a study of T cells after posttransplantation cyclophosphamide. Study conclusions and caveats: Donor CD8+ memory clones often dominated recipient blood repertoires at later times. Skin or GI-infiltrating T cells shared few TRB sequences with blood.

V shed 0 bases and J 5 bases; nucleotides not matched to a gene: 3. The germline V gene has CDR1 SGHKS and CDR2 YYEKEE (reference sequence). The CDR3 has 15 residues. This related bone marrow graft donor gave peripheral blood on the day of marrow donation. Produced via immunoSEQ multiplex PCR; TCRdb's table is partial and in-frame only. Of about 52,000 clones listed, 94% are singletons. The chain links TRBV5-5 to TRBJ1-5; 9 bases are shared with TRBD1. The sequencing sample was made of PBMCs. The receptor comes from a woman aged 25-40 years in good health and a related stem cell transplant donor. CDR3 in DNA: TGTGCCAGCAGCTTGGCCGGGACAGGGTATCAGCCCCAGCATTTT. Its translation: CASSLAGTGYQPQHF.